This TCR beta chain derives from a study of T-cell reconstitution after alpha-beta-depleted transplantation in children. This clonotype has more than one count but fewer than ten. A much larger clone lies one base from this, so it may be a read error. Unique molecular identifiers were used to barcode this TCRbeta library. Each CDR3 protein is one row after TCRdb ran MiXCR on the PCR reads. The repertoire has some 300,000 distinct CDR3 sequences, 10% of them found once; the top ten carry 2.4%. The V end lost 3 bases, the J end lost 1 base, and 3 bases lay between the germline ends. The germline V gene has CDR1 SGHTA and CDR2 FQGNSA. This CDR3 is built from 12 residues.

The V call is TRBV7-2, the J call TRBJ1-2; D unclear. Sequences were derived from PBMCs from the stem cell graft donor, sampled from the stem cell graft. The TCR originated in a human donor who donated a stem cell graft to a child with acute lymphoblastic leukemia. The CDR3 reads CASSLNNYGYTF. The CDR3 DNA follows: TGTGCCAGCAGCTTGAATAACTATGGCTACACCTTC. The variable domain in full, completed from reference TRBV7-2 and TRBJ1-2, reads GAGVSQSPSNKVTEKGKDVELRCDPISGHTALYWYRQSLGQGLEFLIYFQGNSAPDKSGLPSDRFSAERTGGSVSTLTIQRTQQEDSAVYLCASSLNNYGYTFGSGTRLTVV.